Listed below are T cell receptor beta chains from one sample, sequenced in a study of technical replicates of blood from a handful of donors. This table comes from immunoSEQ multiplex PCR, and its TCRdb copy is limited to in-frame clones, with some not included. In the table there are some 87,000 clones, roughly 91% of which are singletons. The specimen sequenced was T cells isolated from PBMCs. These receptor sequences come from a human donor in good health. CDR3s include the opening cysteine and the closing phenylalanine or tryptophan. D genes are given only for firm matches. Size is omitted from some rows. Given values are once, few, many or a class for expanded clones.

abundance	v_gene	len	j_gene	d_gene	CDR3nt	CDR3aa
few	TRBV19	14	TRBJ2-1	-	TGTGCCAGTAGTCCCAGGACTCTTAACAATGAGCAGTTCTTC	CASSPRTLNNEQFF
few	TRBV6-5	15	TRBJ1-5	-	TGTGCCAGCAGGAAACAGGGCCCTAGCAATCAGCCCCAGCATTTT	CASRKQGPSNQPQHF
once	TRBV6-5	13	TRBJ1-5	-	TGTGCCAGCAGAGGAAATCAGGGCCAGCCCCAGCATTTT	CASRGNQGQPQHF
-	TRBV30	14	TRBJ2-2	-	TGTGCCTGGAGGCGGCTTTCGAACACCGGGGAGCTGTTTTTT	CAWRRLSNTGELFF
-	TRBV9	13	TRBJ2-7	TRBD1	TGTGCCAGCAGCGTAGTTGGGACAGGGGAGCTGTACTTC	CASSVVGTGELYF
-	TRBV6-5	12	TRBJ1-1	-	TGTGCCAGCAGTTTCATGAACACTGAAGCTTTCTTT	CASSFMNTEAFF
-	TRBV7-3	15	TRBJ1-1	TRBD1	TGTGCCAGCAGCCTAGGGGGCGGGGAGAACACTGAAGCTTTCTTT	CASSLGGGENTEAFF
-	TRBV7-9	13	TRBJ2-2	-	TGTGCCAGCAGCTATACAGGGATCGGGGAGCTGTTTTTT	CASSYTGIGELFF
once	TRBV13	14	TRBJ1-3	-	TGTGCCAGCAGCTCTCCAGGGTCTGGAAACACCATATATTTT	CASSSPGSGNTIYF
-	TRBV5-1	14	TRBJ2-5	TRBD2	TGCGCCAGCAGCTCAGCGGGGGCTGGTGAGACCCAGTACTTC	CASSSAGAGETQYF
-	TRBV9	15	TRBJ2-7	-	TGTGCCAGCAGCGTAGAGCCGGGAATAGCCTACGAGCAGTACTTC	CASSVEPGIAYEQYF
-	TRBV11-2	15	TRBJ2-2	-	TGTGCCAGCAGCTTCCGCGGGACGAACACCGGGGAGCTGTTTTTT	CASSFRGTNTGELFF
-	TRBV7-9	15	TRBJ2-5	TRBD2	TGTGCCAGCAGCTTAGTAGGACTAGCGGGAGAGACCCAGTACTTC	CASSLVGLAGETQYF
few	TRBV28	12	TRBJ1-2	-	TGTGCCAGCAGTTTAGTTCGTGACAACTACACCTTC	CASSLVRDNYTF
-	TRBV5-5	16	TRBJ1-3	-	TGTGCCAGCAGCTTGGTTGGCACCAGCTCTGGAAACACCATATATTTT	CASSLVGTSSGNTIYF
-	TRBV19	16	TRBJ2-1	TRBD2	TGTGCCAGCCAAATAGGCCTTACGGGAGGGTTAAATGAGCAGTTCTTC	CASQIGLTGGLNEQFF
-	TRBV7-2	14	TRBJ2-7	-	TGTGCCAGCAGCGCCACTAGCAGCCCCTACGAGCAGTACTTC	CASSATSSPYEQYF
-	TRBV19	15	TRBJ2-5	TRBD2	TGTGCCAGTAGTGGGGGACTAGCGGCCCAAGAGACCCAGTACTTC	CASSGGLAAQETQYF
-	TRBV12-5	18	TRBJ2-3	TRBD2	TGTGCTAGTGGTGCTGGGACTAGTTCTCGTCCCTACACAGATACGCAGTATTTT	CASGAGTSSRPYTDTQYF
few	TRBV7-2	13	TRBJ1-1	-	TGTGCCAGCAGCTTAGCCAGGAACACTGAAGCTTTCTTT	CASSLARNTEAFF
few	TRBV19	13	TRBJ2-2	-	TGTGCCAGTAGTACTGGCCAAACCGGGGAGCTGTTTTTT	CASSTGQTGELFF
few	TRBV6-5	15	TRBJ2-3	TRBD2	TGTGCCAGCAGCATAGCGGGAGAGGTGGCAGATACGCAGTATTTT	CASSIAGEVADTQYF
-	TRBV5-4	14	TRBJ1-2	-	TGTGCCAGCAGCTCTCCCCAGGGATTCTATGGCTACACCTTC	CASSSPQGFYGYTF
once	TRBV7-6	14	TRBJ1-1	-	TGTGCCAGCAGCCGCATAGGGGAGGGGACTGAAGCTTTCTTT	CASSRIGEGTEAFF
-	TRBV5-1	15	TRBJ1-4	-	TGCGCCAGCAGCTTGGTAGGACAGAGCTATGAAAAACTGTTTTTT	CASSLVGQSYEKLFF
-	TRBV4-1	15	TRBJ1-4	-	TGCGCCAGCAGCCATCAGGGTCAGGACGGTGAAAAACTGTTTTTT	CASSHQGQDGEKLFF
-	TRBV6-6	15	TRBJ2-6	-	TGTGCCAGCAGTTTGAGAGCTGTTGGGGCCAACGTCCTGACTTTC	CASSLRAVGANVLTF
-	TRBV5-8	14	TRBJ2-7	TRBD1	TGTGCCAGCAGCTTGGGGACAGGGACCGGCGAGCAGTACTTC	CASSLGTGTGEQYF
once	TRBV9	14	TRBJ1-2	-	TGTGCCAGCATGGGAGTGGCAGCTAACTATGGCTACACCTTC	CASMGVAANYGYTF
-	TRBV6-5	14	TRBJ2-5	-	TGTGCCAGCAGTTATAGAGTGGACCAAGAGACCCAGTACTTC	CASSYRVDQETQYF